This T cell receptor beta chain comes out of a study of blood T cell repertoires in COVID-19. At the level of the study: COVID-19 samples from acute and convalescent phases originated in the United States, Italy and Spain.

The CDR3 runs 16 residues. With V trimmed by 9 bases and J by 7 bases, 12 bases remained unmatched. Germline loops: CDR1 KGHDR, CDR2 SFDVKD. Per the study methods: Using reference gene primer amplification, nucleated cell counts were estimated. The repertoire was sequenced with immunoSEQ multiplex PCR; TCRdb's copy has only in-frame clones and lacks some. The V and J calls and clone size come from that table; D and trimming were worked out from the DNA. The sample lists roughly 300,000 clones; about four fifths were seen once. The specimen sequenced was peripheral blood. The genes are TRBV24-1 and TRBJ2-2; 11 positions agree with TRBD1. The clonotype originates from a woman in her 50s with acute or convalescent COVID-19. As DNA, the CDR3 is TGTGCCACCCTCAGTGCGGGACAGGGGGACGGCGGGGAGCTGTTTTTT. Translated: CATLSAGQGDGGELFF.